The source of this T cell receptor beta chain is a study of cytomegalovirus exposure and HLA in healthy donors (dated by TCRdb to about 2017). For the wider study: A later analysis indicated that the 90 to 150 validation repertoires were generated on the platform also employed for the 666 repertoires of the first cohort. The study aimed to test whether signatures of past pathogen exposure could be identified by cataloging public T cell receptors. Besides the first cohort of 500 to 700 subjects, a separate validation cohort made up of over 95 different subjects was used. To predict cytomegalovirus infection status, the study brought together high-throughput TCR immunosequencing, statistical association of individual TCRs with disease status, and machine learning. What the work shows at the level of the full study, not this receptor alone: A few of the identified cytomegalovirus-associated TCR beta chains were confirmed in vitro to be specific for cytomegalovirus antigens. While some public TCRs were present in many individuals, most TCR sequences turned up only very rarely across donors. In both the original and validation cohorts, the classifier was reported to diagnose cytomegalovirus status with high specificity and sensitivity. A total of 164 TCR beta chains were listed by the study as associated with cytomegalovirus. The validation cohort had no HLA typing available for a later analysis, so co-occurrence within that cohort was assessed over all 120 repertoires. According to the authors, the approach could potentially be generalized to other disease states and immunological phenotypes. In a later analysis, TCRs clustered in the first cohort were found to also tend to co-occur in the 120 or so validation repertoires, with approximately 93% of cluster scores above 0.

Worth noting for this clone: The clone's antigen remains unknown. No base quality values were provided; no much bigger clone lies one nucleotide off.

Libraries were constructed by the immunoSEQ multiplex PCR assay. Turning to the authors' computational methods: A statistical classification framework was developed to diagnose cytomegalovirus status using the catalog of TCR beta chain sequences. TCRdb holds this immuneACCESS table with in-frame rearrangements only. Some clones are missing; in checked studies, unresolved V genes explain under half, and the rest has no known cause. V, J and clone size are taken as reported in that table, and D and trimming were inferred from the DNA itself. The sample includes 150,000 to 180,000 clones, with roughly 84% observed a single time. Less than 2.5% of the sample belongs to the ten largest clones. Per the germline V gene, SGHAT is the CDR1 and FQNNGV is the CDR2. The germline V and J ends show losses of 1 base and 5 bases respectively, and no gene match explains 10 bases of the junction. Spanning cysteine to phenylalanine, the CDR3 consists of 17 amino acids. Here the CDR3 DNA is all that survives: 51 bases in frame from base 1.

Separate from the approximately 690-subject first cohort, the validation cohort of 95 to 150 subjects was the group to which the donors belonged. Source material: PBMCs. The TCR sequence derives from a human donor in good health. The chain is encoded by TRBV11-2 joined to TRBJ1-4; 7 central nucleotides agree with TRBD1. The DNA sequence is as follows: TGTGCCAGCAGCTTAGTTTTAGGGACAGTAAAGAATGAAAAACTGTTTTTT. Translated, it reads CASSLVLGTVKNEKLFF.